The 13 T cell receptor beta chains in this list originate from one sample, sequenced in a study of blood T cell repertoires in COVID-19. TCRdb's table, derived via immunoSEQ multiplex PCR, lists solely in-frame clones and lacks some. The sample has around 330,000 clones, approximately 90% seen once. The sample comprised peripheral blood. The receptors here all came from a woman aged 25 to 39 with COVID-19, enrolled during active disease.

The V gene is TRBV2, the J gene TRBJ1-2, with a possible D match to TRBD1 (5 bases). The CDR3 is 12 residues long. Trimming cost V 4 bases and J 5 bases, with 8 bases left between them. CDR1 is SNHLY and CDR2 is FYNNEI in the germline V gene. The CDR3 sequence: CASSVPGYGYTF. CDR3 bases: TGTGCCAGCAGTGTGCCAGGGTATGGCTACACCTTC.

CDR3 sequence: CASSPTSQETQYF. DNA of the CDR3: TGCGCCAGCAGCCCTACGAGCCAAGAGACCCAGTACTTC. This chain connects TRBV5-1 to TRBJ2-5; no clear D. Deletions cut 4 bases from V and 1 base from J, with 8 bases between. Germline loops: CDR1 SGHRS, CDR2 YFSETQ. This CDR3 comprises 13 residues.

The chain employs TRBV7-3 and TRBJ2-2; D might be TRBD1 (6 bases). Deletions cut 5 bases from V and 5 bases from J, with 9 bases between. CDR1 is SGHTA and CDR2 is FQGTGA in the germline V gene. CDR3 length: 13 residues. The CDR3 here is CASSAQGTGELFF. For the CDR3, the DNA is TGTGCCAGCAGCGCCCAGGGGACCGGGGAGCTGTTTTTT.

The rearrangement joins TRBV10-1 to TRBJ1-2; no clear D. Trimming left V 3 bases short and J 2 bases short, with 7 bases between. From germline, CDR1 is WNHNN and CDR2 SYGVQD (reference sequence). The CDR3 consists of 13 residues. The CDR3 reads CASSDQRNYGYTF. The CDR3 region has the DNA TGCGCCAGCAGTGACCAGAGGAACTATGGCTACACCTTC.

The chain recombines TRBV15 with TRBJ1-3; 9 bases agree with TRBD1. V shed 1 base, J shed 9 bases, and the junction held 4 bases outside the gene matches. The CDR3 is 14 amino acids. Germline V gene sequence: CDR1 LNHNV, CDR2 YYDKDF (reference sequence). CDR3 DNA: TGTGCCACCAGCAGAGCCGGACAGGGGACCACCATATATTTT. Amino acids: CATSRAGQGTTIYF.

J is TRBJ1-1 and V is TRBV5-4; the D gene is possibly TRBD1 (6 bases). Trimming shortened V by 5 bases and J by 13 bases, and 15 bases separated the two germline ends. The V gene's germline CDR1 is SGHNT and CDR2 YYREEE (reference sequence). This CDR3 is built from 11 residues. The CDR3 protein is CASRNRDTDFF. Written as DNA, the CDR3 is TGTGCCAGCAGAAACCGGGACACCGATTTCTTT.

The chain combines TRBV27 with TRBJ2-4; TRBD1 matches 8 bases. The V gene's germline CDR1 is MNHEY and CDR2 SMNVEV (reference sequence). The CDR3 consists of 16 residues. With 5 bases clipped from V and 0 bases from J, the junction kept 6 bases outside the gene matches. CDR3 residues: CASSPRTGLAKNIQYF. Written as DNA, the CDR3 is TGTGCCAGCAGTCCGCGGACAGGGCTAGCCAAAAACATTCAGTACTTC.

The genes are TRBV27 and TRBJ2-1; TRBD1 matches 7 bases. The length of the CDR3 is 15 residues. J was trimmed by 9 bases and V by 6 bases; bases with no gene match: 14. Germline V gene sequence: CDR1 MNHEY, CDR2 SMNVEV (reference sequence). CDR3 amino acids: CASSSWAGGRGEQFF. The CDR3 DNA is TGTGCCAGCAGCTCCTGGGCAGGGGGAAGGGGTGAGCAGTTCTTC.

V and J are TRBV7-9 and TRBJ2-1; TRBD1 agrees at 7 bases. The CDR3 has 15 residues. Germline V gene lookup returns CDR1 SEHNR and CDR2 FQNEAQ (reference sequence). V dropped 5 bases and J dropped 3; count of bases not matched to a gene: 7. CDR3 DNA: TGTGCCAGCAGCACTGGACAGGACCACTACAATGAGCAGTTCTTC. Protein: CASSTGQDHYNEQFF.

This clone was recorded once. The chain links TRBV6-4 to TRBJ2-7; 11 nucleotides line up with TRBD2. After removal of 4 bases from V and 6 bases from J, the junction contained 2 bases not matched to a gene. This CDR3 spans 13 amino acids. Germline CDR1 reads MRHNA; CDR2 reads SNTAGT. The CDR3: CASSALAGGEQYF. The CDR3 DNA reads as TGTGCCAGCAGTGCCCTAGCGGGGGGCGAGCAGTACTTC.

The CDR3 reads CATSLGQGAAGSGYTF. CDR3 sequence (DNA): TGTGCCACATCATTGGGACAGGGGGCAGCAGGCTCTGGCTACACCTTC. The J gene is TRBJ1-2, the V gene TRBV10-3; 12 bases line up with TRBD1. After removal of 10 bases from V and 7 bases from J, the junction contained 16 bases not matched to a gene. The CDR3 contains 16 residues. Germline V gene data show CDR1 as ENHRY and CDR2 as SYGVKD.

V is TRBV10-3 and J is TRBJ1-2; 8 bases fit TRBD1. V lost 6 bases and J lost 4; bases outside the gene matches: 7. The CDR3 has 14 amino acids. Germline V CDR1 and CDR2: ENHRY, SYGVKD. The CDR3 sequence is CAIRSGGESYGYTF. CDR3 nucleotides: TGTGCCATCAGGTCAGGGGGCGAGAGCTATGGCTACACCTTC.

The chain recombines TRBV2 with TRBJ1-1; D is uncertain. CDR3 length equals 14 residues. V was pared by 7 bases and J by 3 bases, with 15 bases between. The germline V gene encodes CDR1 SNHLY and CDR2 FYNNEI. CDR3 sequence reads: CASTLRGADTEAFF. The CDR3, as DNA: TGTGCCAGCACACTGCGGGGAGCGGACACTGAAGCTTTCTTT.